This T cell receptor (beta chain) was captured in a study of T cell repertoires in cytomegalovirus infection. Study background: TCR beta signatures that were public indicated CMV infection and matching HLA type.

This CDR3 is built from 13 residues. The V and J ends lost 8 bases and 0 bases respectively, with 8 bases between them. The germline V gene has CDR1 SGHDN and CDR2 FVKESK. TCRdb processed the reads anew with MiXCR; each CDR3 protein has one entry. The data hold nearly 550,000 distinct CDR3 sequences, with 15% to 20% observed a single time. This clonotype was seen many times. Sequenced: CD8+ T cells from PBMCs. The origin of this receptor is a human donor in good health (CMV status not recorded). Some clones in this sample may be carry-over from other donors' samples. The chain joins TRBV14 to TRBJ2-1; no clear D. As DNA, the CDR3 is TGTGCCAGCCGAAGGAGCTCCTACAATGAGCAGTTCTTC. This codes for CASRRSSYNEQFF. The full variable domain, with the rest looked up from reference TRBV14 and TRBJ2-1, is EAGVTQFPSHSVIEKGQTVTLRCDPISGHDNLYWYRRVMGKEIKFLLHFVKESKQDESGMPNNRFLAERTGGTYSTLKVQPAELEDSGVYFCASRRSSYNEQFFGPGTRLTVL.